The clone carrying this T cell receptor beta chain has a count of ten or more. No antigen is known for it. Axillary draining lymph nodes of breast cancer patients supplied the node samples. Germline V lookup: CDR1 SGHDN, CDR2 FVKESK. The junction had 6 bases not matched to a gene; V was cut back by 6 bases and J by 9 bases. The CDR3 length is 14 residues. This record comes from a study of breast tumors, draining lymph nodes, adjacent tissues. Study-wide points: The lymph node origin of tumor T cells was framed as consistent with a hypothesis, not demonstrated.

TCRdb re-derived calls from the multiplex PCR reads in MiXCR, one entry per CDR3 protein. Of 200,000 to 250,000 distinct CDR3 sequences in the sample, less than 35% were seen once. The TCR originated in a female donor with breast cancer. Some clones in this sample may be carry-over from other donors' samples. The specimen was axillary lymph node tissue. The chain links TRBV14 to TRBJ1-6; 9 bases are a match to TRBD1. The CDR3 coding sequence is TGTGCCAGCAGTAAGGACAGGGGCACTTCACCCCTCCACTTT. Amino acids: CASSKDRGTSPLHF.